The 7 T cell receptor beta chains reported below all come from one sample, sequenced in a study of blood T cell repertoires in COVID-19. TCRdb keeps only in-frame clones here, not all; method: immunoSEQ multiplex PCR. The data contain roughly 380,000 clones, 70% to 90% of them singletons. The sample was peripheral blood. These receptors all stem from a woman aged 40 to 49 with COVID-19, enrolled during active disease.

The V and J genes are TRBV28 and TRBJ1-2, with 9 bases that match TRBD1. In germline, CDR1 is MDHEN, CDR2 SYDVKM. V shed 9 bases, J shed 6 bases, and the junction held 8 bases outside the gene matches. The CDR3 totals 13 residues. CDR3 nucleotides: TGTGCCAGTTGGGACAGGGATATCCATGGCTACACCTTC. Amino acids: CASWDRDIHGYTF.

The CDR3 reads CASSWGQNNSPLHF. CDR3 coding DNA: TGTGCCAGCAGCTGGGGACAGAATAATTCACCCCTCCACTTT. This chain uses TRBV7-8 with TRBJ1-6; 7 nucleotides align to TRBD1. V shed 4 bases, J shed 5 bases, and the junction held 2 bases outside the gene matches. This CDR3 region has 14 residues. In germline, CDR1 is SGHVS, CDR2 FQNEAQ. Filled out from reference TRBV7-8 and TRBJ1-6, the complete variable domain reads GAGVSQSPRYKVAKRGQDVALRCDPISGHVSLFWYQQALGQGPEFLTYFQNEAQLDKSGLPSDRFFAERPEGSVSTLKIQRTQQEDSAVYLCASSWGQNNSPLHFGNGTRLTVT.

The chain joins TRBV3-1 (or the pseudogene TRBV3-2) to TRBJ1-2; tentatively, D is TRBD1 (6 bases). Germline V gives CDR1 LGHDT, CDR2 YNNKEL (reference sequence). The CDR3 sequence is 12 residues long. Trimming removed 2 bases at V and 8 bases at J, with 9 bases between. CDR3 residues: CASSQSGGGYTF. The DNA of the CDR3 is TGTGCCAGCAGCCAAAGTGGGGGCGGCTACACCTTC.

This sequence joins TRBV2 and TRBJ1-4; TRBD1 might be the D (5 bases). Germline V CDR1 and CDR2: SNHLY, FYNNEI. The CDR3 runs to 14 residues. The ends were cut back, 9 bases at V and 1 base at J, with 12 bases in the middle. CDR3 sequence reads: CASTAQGTNEKLFF. The CDR3 DNA is TGTGCCAGTACCGCCCAGGGAACTAATGAAAAACTGTTTTTT. Full variable domain (missing parts from reference TRBV2 and TRBJ1-4): EPEVTQTPSHQVTQMGQEVILRCVPISNHLYFYWYRQILGQKVEFLVSFYNNEISEKSEIFDDQFSVERPDGSNFTLKIRSTKLEDSAMYFCASTAQGTNEKLFFGSGTQLSVL.

V usage is TRBV7-3 and J usage is TRBJ1-1, with a possible D match to TRBD1 (6 bases). Trimming removed 5 bases at V and 8 bases at J, with 15 bases between. The germline CDR1 and CDR2 sequences are SGHTA and FQGTGA. The CDR3 has 13 residues. The CDR3, as DNA: TGTGCCAGCAGCCTAGCGGGGGGCGAAGAAGCTTTCTTT. Its protein product is CASSLAGGEEAFF. Complete variable domain (other parts from reference TRBV7-3 and TRBJ1-1): GAGVSQTPSNKVTEKGKYVELRCDPISGHTALYWYRQSLGQGPEFLIYFQGTGAADDSGLPNDRFFAVRPEGSVSTLKIQRTERGDSAVYLCASSLAGGEEAFFGQGTRLTVV.

This rearrangement joins TRBV9 to TRBJ1-2; TRBD1 is a possible D gene (5 bases). Trimming removed 3 bases from V and 2 bases from J, with 14 bases in between. This CDR3 spans 15 amino acids. Germline values: CDR1 SGDLS, CDR2 YYNGEE. The CDR3, as DNA: TGTGCCAGCAGCGCCGGGACGGGGGGGAACTATGGCTACACCTTC. It yields the protein CASSAGTGGNYGYTF.

The CDR3 DNA is TGCGCCAGCAGCCAAGATAGCGGGACCTACAATGAGCAGTTCTTC. It is translated as CASSQDSGTYNEQFF. The V and J genes are TRBV4-3 and TRBJ2-1; 8 nucleotides agree with TRBD2. Germline V CDR1 and CDR2: LGHNA, YSLEER. The CDR3 extends over 15 amino acids. Unmatched junction bases numbered 0, after V lost 0 bases and J lost 2 bases.